The clone carrying this TCR beta chain was seen more than once but under ten times. Its matching antigen is unknown. As the sequencing template, cDNA was produced by extracting RNA and reverse transcribing it. Method: immunoSEQ multiplex PCR; TCRdb's copy keeps in-frame clones and lacks some. The sample includes about 200,000 clones, under 40% of them seen just once. Trimming took 3 bases from V and 1 from J, leaving 2 bases between them. The CDR3 sequence is 12 residues long. Per germline, CDR1 ENHRY and CDR2 SYGVKD. The data originate from a study of CD8+ T cells in alopecia areata. Treatment indicated: oral pan-JAK inhibitor, 5-10 mg twice daily. General study points: Uncertainty about whether baseline CD8+ expansion is linked to response remains, with one nonresponder.

The source is a human donor with alopecia areata. The chain combines TRBV10-3 with TRBJ2-3; D is uncertain. This specimen consisted of CD4+ T cells sorted from blood, obtained around week 30, from a patient treated with tofacitinib. The CDR3: CAISDRTDTQYF. In DNA, the CDR3 is TGTGCCATCAGTGACCGCACAGATACGCAGTATTTT.